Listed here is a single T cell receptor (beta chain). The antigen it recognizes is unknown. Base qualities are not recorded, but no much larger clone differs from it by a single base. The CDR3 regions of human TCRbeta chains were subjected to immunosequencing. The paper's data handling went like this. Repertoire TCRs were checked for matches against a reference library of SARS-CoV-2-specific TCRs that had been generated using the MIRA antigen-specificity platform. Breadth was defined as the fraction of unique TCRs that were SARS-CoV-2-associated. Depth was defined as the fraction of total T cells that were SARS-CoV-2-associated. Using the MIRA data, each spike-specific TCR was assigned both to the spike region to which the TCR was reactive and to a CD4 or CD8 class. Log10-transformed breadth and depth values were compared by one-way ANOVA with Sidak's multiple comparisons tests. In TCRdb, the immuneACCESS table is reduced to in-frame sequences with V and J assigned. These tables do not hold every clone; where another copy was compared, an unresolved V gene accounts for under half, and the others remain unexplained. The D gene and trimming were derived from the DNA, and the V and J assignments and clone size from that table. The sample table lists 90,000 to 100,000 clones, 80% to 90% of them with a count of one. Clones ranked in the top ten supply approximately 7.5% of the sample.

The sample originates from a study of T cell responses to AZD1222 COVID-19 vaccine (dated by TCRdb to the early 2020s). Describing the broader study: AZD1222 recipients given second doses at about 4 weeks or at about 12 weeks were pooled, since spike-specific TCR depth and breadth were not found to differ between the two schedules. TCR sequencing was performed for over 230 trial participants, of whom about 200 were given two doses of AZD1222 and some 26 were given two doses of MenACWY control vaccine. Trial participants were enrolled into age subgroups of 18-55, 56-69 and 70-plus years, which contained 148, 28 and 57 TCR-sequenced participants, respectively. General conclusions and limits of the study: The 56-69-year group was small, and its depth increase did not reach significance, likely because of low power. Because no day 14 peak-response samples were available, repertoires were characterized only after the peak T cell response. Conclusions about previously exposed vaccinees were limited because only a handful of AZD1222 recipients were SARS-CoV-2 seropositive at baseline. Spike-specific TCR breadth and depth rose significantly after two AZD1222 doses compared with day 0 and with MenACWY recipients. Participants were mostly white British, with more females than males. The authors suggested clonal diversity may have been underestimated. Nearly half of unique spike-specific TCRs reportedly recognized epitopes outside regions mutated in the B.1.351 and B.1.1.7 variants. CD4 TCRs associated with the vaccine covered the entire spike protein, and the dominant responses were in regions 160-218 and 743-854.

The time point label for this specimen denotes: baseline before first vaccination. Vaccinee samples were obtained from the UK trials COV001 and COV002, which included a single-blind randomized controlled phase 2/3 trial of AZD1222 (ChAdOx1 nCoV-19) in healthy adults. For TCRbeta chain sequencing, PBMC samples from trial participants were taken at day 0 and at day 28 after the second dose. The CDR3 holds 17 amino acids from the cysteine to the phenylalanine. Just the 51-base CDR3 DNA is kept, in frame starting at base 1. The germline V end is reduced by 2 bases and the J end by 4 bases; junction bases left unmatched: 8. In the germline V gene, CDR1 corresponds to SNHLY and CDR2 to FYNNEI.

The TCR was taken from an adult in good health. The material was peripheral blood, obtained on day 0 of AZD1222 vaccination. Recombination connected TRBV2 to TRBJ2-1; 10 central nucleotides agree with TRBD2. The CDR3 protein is CASSEQRASGSYNEQFF. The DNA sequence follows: TGTGCCAGCAGTGAACAGCGGGCTAGCGGGAGTTACAATGAGCAGTTCTTC.